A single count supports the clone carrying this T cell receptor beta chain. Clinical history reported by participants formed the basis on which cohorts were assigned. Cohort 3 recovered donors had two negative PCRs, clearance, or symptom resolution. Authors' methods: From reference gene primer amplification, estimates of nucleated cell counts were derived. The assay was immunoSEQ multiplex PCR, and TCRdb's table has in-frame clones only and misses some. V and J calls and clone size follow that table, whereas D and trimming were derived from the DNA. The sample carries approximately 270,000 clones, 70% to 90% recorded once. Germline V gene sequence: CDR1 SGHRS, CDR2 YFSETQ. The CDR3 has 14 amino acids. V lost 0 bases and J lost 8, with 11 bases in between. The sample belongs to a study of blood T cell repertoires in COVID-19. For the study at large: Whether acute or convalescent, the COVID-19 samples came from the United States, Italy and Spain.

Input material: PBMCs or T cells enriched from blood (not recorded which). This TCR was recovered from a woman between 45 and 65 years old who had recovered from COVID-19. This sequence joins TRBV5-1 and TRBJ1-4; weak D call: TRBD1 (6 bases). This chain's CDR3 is CASSLDRDGEKLFF. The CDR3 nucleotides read TGCGCCAGCAGCTTGGACAGGGACGGCGAAAAACTGTTTTTT.